Sequencing of this T cell receptor (beta chain) was carried out in a study of PD-1 blockade in classical Hodgkin lymphoma. There are 15 residues in the CDR3. The data were produced by immunoSEQ multiplex PCR, yet TCRdb's version contains in-frame clones alone and is incomplete. The table shows about 5,000 clones, with 63% occurring only once. Exposure to brentuximab vedotin varied, and each patient had relapsed following autologous stem cell transplantation. The sequences come from peripheral blood mononuclear cells (PBMCs), collected at baseline. The chain joins TRBV21-1 to TRBJ2-7; the table's TRBD2 call for D was not verified on the DNA. TRBV21-1 counts as a pseudogene. The receptor was isolated from a human donor with classical Hodgkin lymphoma. Here the CDR3 DNA reads TGTGCCAGCAGCAAAGGAGGCCTAGCGGTCTACGAGCAGTACTTC. Its protein is CASSKGGLAVYEQYF.